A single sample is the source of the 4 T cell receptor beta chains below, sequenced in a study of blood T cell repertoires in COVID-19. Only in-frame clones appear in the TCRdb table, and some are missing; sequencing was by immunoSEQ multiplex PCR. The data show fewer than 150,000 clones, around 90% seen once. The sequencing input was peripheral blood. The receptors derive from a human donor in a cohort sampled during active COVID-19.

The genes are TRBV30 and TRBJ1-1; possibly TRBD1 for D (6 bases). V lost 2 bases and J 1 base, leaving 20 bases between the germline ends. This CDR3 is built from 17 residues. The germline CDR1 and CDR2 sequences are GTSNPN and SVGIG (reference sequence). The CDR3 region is CAWSHRVKGNRNTEAFF. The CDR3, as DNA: TGTGCCTGGAGTCACAGGGTCAAGGGTAATCGGAACACTGAAGCTTTCTTT. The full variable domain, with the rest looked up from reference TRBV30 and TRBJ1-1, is SQTIHQWPATLVQPVGSPLSLECTVEGTSNPNLYWYRQAAGRGLQLLFYSVGIGQISSEVPQNLSASRPQDRQFILSSKKLLLSDSGFYLCAWSHRVKGNRNTEAFFGQGTRLTVV.

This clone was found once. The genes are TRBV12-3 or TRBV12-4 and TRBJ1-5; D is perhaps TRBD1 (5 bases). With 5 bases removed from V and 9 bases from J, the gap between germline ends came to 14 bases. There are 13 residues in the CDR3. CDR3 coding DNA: TGTGCCAGCAGTACCCAGGGCCCGGGGCCCCAGCATTTT. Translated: CASSTQGPGPQHF.

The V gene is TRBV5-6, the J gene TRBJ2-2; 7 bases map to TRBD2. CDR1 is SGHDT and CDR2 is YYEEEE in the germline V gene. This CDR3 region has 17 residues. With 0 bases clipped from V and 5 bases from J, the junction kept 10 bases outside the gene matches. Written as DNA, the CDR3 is TGTGCCAGCAGCTTGGATTTCGGCGGGGGAACAACCGGGGAGCTGTTTTTT. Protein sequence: CASSLDFGGGTTGELFF.

The CDR3 protein is CSASHGQGYTEAFF. DNA of the CDR3: TGCAGTGCTAGTCACGGCCAGGGGTACACTGAAGCTTTCTTT. The chain is built from TRBV20-1 and TRBJ1-1, with TRBD1 as a possible D gene (6 bases). Germline V gene lookup returns CDR1 DFQATT and CDR2 SNEGSKA (reference sequence). Trimming left V 3 bases short and J 3 bases short, with 14 bases between. This CDR3 contains 14 residues.